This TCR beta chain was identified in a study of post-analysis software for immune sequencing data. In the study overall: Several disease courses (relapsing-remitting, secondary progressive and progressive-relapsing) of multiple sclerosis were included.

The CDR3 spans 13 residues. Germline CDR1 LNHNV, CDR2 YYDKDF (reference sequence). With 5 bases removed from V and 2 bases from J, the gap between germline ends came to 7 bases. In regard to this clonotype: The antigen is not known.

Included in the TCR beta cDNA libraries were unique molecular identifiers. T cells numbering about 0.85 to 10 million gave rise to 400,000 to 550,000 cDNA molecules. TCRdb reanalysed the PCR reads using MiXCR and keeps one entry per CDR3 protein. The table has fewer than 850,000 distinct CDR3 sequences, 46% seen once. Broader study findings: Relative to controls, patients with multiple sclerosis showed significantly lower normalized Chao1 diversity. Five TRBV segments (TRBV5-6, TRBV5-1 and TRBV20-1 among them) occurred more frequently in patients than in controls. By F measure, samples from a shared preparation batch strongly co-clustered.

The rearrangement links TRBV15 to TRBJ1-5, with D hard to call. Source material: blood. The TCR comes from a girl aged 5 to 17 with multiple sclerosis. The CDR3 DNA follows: TGTGCCACCAGCCTCGGACGCAATCAGCCCCAGCATTTT. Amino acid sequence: CATSLGRNQPQHF.